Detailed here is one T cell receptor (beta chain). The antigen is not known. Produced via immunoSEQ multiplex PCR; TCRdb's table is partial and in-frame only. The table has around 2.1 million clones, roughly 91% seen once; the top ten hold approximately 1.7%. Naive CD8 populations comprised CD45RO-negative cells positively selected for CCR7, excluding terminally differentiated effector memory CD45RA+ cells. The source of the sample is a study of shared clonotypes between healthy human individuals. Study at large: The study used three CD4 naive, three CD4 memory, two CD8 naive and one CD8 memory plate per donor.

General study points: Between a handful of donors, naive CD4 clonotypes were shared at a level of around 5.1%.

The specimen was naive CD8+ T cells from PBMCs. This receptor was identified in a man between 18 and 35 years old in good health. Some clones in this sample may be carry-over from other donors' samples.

The CDR3 nucleotides read TGTGCCAGCAGGGACAGGGGGTACAATGAGCAGTTCTTC. Translated: CASRDRGYNEQFF. The chain is built from TRBV28 and TRBJ2-1; TRBD1 matches 10 bases. Germline V gene lookup returns CDR1 MDHEN and CDR2 SYDVKM. With 6 bases clipped from V and 4 bases from J, the junction kept 0 bases outside the gene matches. This CDR3 has 13 amino acids.